The T cell receptor beta chain under discussion was sequenced for a study of metastatic and nonmetastatic thyroid tumors. Study summary: Malignant and benign thyroid patients had repertoires compared in peripheral blood and tumor or nodule tissue.

In regard to this clone: Its antigen is undetermined.

Original data processing: Using the CDR3 differences seen across clinicopathological groups, the authors built a distant-metastasis classifier for papillary thyroid cancer, which was meant to discriminate distant-metastatic patients. Through MiXCR, TCRdb re-clonotyped the PCR reads. These V and J calls derive from TCRdb rather than the authors' analysis. The sample lists about 14,000 clones, approximately 29% occurring once. Among the patients, none had received any treatment before thyroid surgery. General study points: Reported TCR beta diversity, measured in blood and tumor, was significantly higher for malignant thyroid tumors than for benign nodules.

Trimming shortened V by 3 bases and J by 6 bases, and 16 bases separated the two germline ends. Germline lookup yields CDR1 SGHRS and CDR2 YFSETQ. The CDR3 loop spans 14 amino acids. The source is a female donor with papillary thyroid cancer or a benign thyroid nodule (not recorded which). Some clones in this sample may be carry-over from other donors' samples. The rearrangement joins TRBV5-1 to TRBJ2-7; weak D call: TRBD2 (6 bases). Specimen: tumor tissue. The CDR3 is CASSSTGGTVEQYF. The CDR3 bases are TGCGCCAGCAGCTCCACTGGGGGGACGGTCGAGCAGTACTTC.